A single sample gave rise to the 25 T cell receptor beta chains below, sequenced in a study of OX40 agonist ivuxolimab in advanced cancers. The method behind the library was the immunoSEQ multiplex PCR assay. TCRdb mirrors the immuneACCESS table, restricted to in-frame sequences. Some clones are absent from its copies; in checked studies, under half trace to an unresolved V gene, and the reason for the others is unknown. This sample is represented by just over 80,000 clones; nearly 90% of them were singletons. Around 0.7% of the sample lies in the top ten. Sequencing used CD4+ or CD8+ T cells sorted from blood, obtained in a trial of the OX40 agonist ivuxolimab. These receptors came from an adult with an advanced solid tumor such as melanoma, head and neck, liver or kidney cancer.

This chain links TRBV6-1 with TRBJ1-1; the match to TRBD1 covers 10 bases. Trimming removed 4 bases from V and 1 base from J; junction bases left unmatched: 6. The germline CDR1 and CDR2 sequences are MNHNS and SASEGT. The CDR3 extends over 16 amino acids. The CDR3 sequence: CASSAGTGVRNTEAFF. The CDR3 DNA sequence: TGTGCCAGCAGTGCCGGGACAGGGGTTCGGAACACTGAAGCTTTCTTT.

This chain connects TRBV10-3 to TRBJ1-2; no firm D call. CDR3 length: 13 residues. V was pared by 2 bases and J by 2 bases, with 6 bases between. The germline CDR1 and CDR2 sequences are ENHRY and SYGVKD. CDR3 residues: CAISEPGNYGYTF. The CDR3 DNA follows: TGTGCCATCAGTGAGCCGGGGAACTATGGCTACACCTTC.

In its sample, this clone was seen once. The V gene is TRBV10-3, the J gene TRBJ2-5; 8 bases fit TRBD1. This CDR3 spans 13 amino acids. The V segment lost 4 bases and the J segment 7 bases; nucleotides outside the gene matches: 5. Germline V CDR1 and CDR2: ENHRY, SYGVKD. CDR3 nucleotide sequence: TGTGCCATCAGTGGGTCAGGGGGCGGGACCCAGTACTTC. This sequence encodes CAISGSGGGTQYF.

This chain's CDR3 is CASSQSGQSYYGYTF. CDR3 in DNA: TGCGCCAGCAGCCAATCAGGACAGTCCTACTATGGCTACACCTTC. This chain uses TRBV4-3 with TRBJ1-2; D may be TRBD1 (6 bases). CDR1 LGHNA and CDR2 YSLEER come from the germline V gene. V gave up 2 bases and J gave up 3 bases, with 13 bases separating them. The CDR3 has 15 amino acids.

The chain employs TRBV7-2 and TRBJ2-1; D might be TRBD1 (6 bases). From germline, CDR1 is SGHTA and CDR2 FQGNSA. Trimming cost V 5 bases and J 0 bases, with 14 bases left between them. The CDR3 is 16 residues long. CDR3: CASSVKGVSSYNEQFF. In DNA, the CDR3 is TGTGCCAGCAGCGTGAAGGGGGTAAGCTCCTACAATGAGCAGTTCTTC.

The count of this clone is one. This chain connects TRBV12-5 to TRBJ2-7; 10 bases agree with TRBD1. Trimming took 0 bases from V and 4 from J; bases not matched to a gene: 9. Germline V CDR1 and CDR2: LGHNT, FRNRAP. The CDR3 contains 17 residues. The CDR3 loop reads CASGLVLGTGELYEQYF. For the CDR3, the DNA is TGTGCTAGTGGTTTGGTACTGGGGACAGGGGAACTGTACGAGCAGTACTTC.

The V and J genes are TRBV19 and TRBJ1-6; no clear D. V was clipped by 3 bases and J by 5 bases, with 5 bases between them. The V gene's germline CDR1 is LNHDA and CDR2 SQIVND (reference sequence). The CDR3 totals 13 residues. In DNA form, the CDR3 reads TGTGCCAGTAGTATCCGGGATAATTCACCCCTCCACTTT. Its translation is CASSIRDNSPLHF.

The chain is built from TRBV5-1 and TRBJ2-1, with 13 bases that match TRBD2. The CDR3 contains 16 residues. Germline CDR1 is SGHRS and CDR2 is YFSETQ. The J segment lost 2 bases and the V segment lost 5 bases, leaving 4 bases of the junction unmatched. CDR3 sequence: CASSAGTSGAYNEQFF. In DNA form, the CDR3 reads TGCGCCAGCAGTGCCGGGACTAGCGGGGCCTACAATGAGCAGTTCTTC.

V is TRBV27 and J is TRBJ1-4, with D unclear. Trimming pared 2 bases from V and 8 bases from J, leaving 18 bases between. The CDR3 extends over 16 amino acids. CDR1 is MNHEY and CDR2 is SMNVEV in the germline V gene (reference sequence). The CDR3 protein is CASSLEYSVGSEKLFF. DNA of the CDR3: TGTGCCAGCAGTTTAGAATACAGCGTCGGGAGCGAAAAACTGTTTTTT.

V is TRBV7-2 and J is TRBJ2-7, with D possibly TRBD2 on 5 matching bases. CDR1 and CDR2 (germline): SGHTA, FQGNSA. This CDR3 region has 14 residues. V lost 3 bases and J lost 0, with 9 bases in between. The CDR3 loop reads CASSFQRGSYEQYF. The CDR3 DNA reads TGTGCCAGCAGCTTCCAACGGGGCTCCTACGAGCAGTACTTC.

The V gene is TRBV10-3, the J gene TRBJ2-5; a possible D gene is TRBD1 (6 bases). The CDR3 runs 13 residues. The germline V gene has CDR1 ENHRY and CDR2 SYGVKD. Trimming stripped 7 bases from V and 5 bases from J, with 14 bases between. The CDR3 DNA is TGTGCCATCAAGACAGGTACCGGGGAGACCCAGTACTTC. Its protein product is CAIKTGTGETQYF.

The chain uses TRBV4-1 and TRBJ2-2, with a weak D call TRBD2 (5 bases). CDR1 is MGHRA, CDR2 YSYEKL, per germline. V dropped 1 base and J dropped 5 bases, with 11 bases sitting between them. The CDR3 is 15 residues long. DNA of the CDR3: TGCGCCAGCAGCCAAGTACCGGGAAGGACCGGGGAGCTGTTTTTT. Its translation is CASSQVPGRTGELFF.

This chain uses TRBV30 with TRBJ1-1; possibly TRBD1 for D (6 bases). The CDR3 covers 14 residues. Trimming pared 8 bases from V and 1 base from J, leaving 17 bases between. Germline V gene data show CDR1 as GTSNPN and CDR2 as SVGIG (reference sequence). CDR3 bases: TGTGCCGGGGGTGGGGGCGCGGGGAACACTGAAGCTTTCTTT. Translated: CAGGGGAGNTEAFF.

Remarks on this clone: The same CDR3 can be traced to other DNA sequences in this sample. V and J are TRBV6-1 and TRBJ1-5; TRBD1 might be the D (5 bases). Germline CDR1 reads MNHNS; CDR2 reads SASEGT. The length of the CDR3 is 12 residues. Trimming pared 3 bases from V and 7 bases from J, leaving 7 bases between. CDR3 coding DNA: TGTGCCAGCAGTGATGGGGGACAGCCCCAGCATTTT. Its protein is CASSDGGQPQHF.

The CDR3 nucleotides are TGTGCCAGCAGTAGCACAGGGGGGGGTCGTATGCAGCCCCAGCATTTT. Translated: CASSSTGGGRMQPQHF. The rearrangement uses TRBV28 and TRBJ1-5; 8 nucleotides line up with TRBD1. Germline lookup yields CDR1 MDHEN and CDR2 SYDVKM. The CDR3 is made up of 16 amino acids. Losses at the gene ends were 5 bases for V and 7 bases for J; bases not matched to a gene: 13.

This chain joins TRBV12-5 and TRBJ2-3; D tentatively reads TRBD1 or TRBD2 (6 bases each). The CDR3 contains 16 residues. V gave up 0 bases and J gave up 2 bases, with 12 bases separating them. The V gene's germline CDR1 is LGHNT and CDR2 FRNRAP. CDR3 in DNA: TGTGCTAGTGGTTTGGTACCGGGGGCCACCACAGATACGCAGTATTTT. Protein sequence: CASGLVPGATTDTQYF.

The rearrangement uses TRBV20-1 and TRBJ2-5; D unresolved. The CDR3 is 11 residues long. The germline V gene encodes CDR1 DFQATT and CDR2 SNEGSKA (reference sequence). Trimming removed 4 bases from V and 4 bases from J, with 7 bases in between. The CDR3 region is CSATVGETQYF. The CDR3 bases are TGCAGTGCTACAGTCGGAGAGACCCAGTACTTC.

The chain has TRBV12-5 and TRBJ2-1; TRBD1 aligns across 7 bases. Germline V gene lookup returns CDR1 LGHNT and CDR2 FRNRAP. This CDR3 is built from 15 residues. The ends lost 3 bases at V and 6 bases at J; junction bases unmatched: 8. The CDR3 here is CASGLEGARGNEQFF. The CDR3 DNA is TGTGCTAGTGGTTTAGAGGGGGCCCGTGGCAATGAGCAGTTCTTC.

The gene calls are TRBV5-1 and TRBJ2-5; D is ambiguous. CDR3 size: 14 residues. Trimming removed 2 bases at V and 2 bases at J, with 10 bases between. Germline values: CDR1 SGHRS, CDR2 YFSETQ. The CDR3 spells CASSLQRPQETQYF. The CDR3 coding sequence is TGCGCCAGCAGCTTACAAAGACCGCAAGAGACCCAGTACTTC. The full variable domain, rest sourced from reference TRBV5-1 and TRBJ2-5, is KAGVTQTPRYLIKTRGQQVTLSCSPISGHRSVSWYQQTPGQGLQFLFEYFSETQRNKGNFPGRFSGRQFSNSRSEMNVSTLELGDSALYLCASSLQRPQETQYFGPGTRLLVL.

The CDR3 DNA is TGCAGCGTTGATGGACCGGGACAGGGAGAATTCTACACCTTC. Its translation: CSVDGPGQGEFYTF. J is TRBJ1-2 and V is TRBV29-1; 9 bases agree with TRBD1. Germline V gene sequence: CDR1 SQVTM, CDR2 ANQGSEA. CDR3 size: 14 residues. V was pared by 3 bases and J by 10 bases, with 12 bases of the junction left unmatched.

V usage is TRBV30 and J usage is TRBJ1-4; D is unclear. Per germline, CDR1 GTSNPN and CDR2 SVGIG (reference sequence). CDR3 size: 14 residues. Trimming took off 2 bases at V and 4 bases at J, with 11 bases between the two ends. CDR3 nucleotide sequence: TGTGCCTGGAGTCTCGACATTGTTAATGAAAAACTGTTTTTT. The encoded protein is CAWSLDIVNEKLFF.

V and J are TRBV6-1 and TRBJ2-2, with a weak D call TRBD1 (5 bases). This CDR3 region has 18 residues. CDR1 is MNHNS, CDR2 SASEGT, per germline. V was cut by 3 bases and J by 3 bases, with 20 bases left in between. The CDR3, as DNA: TGTGCCAGCAGTGATTTATCAGTGCGGCTAGGGGACACCGGGGAGCTGTTTTTT. It translates to CASSDLSVRLGDTGELFF.

V usage is TRBV6-5 and J usage is TRBJ2-1; no firm D call. V was cut by 0 bases and J by 6 bases, with 6 bases left in between. Per the germline V gene, CDR1 is MNHEY and CDR2 is SVGAGI. The CDR3 extends over 13 amino acids. The CDR3 DNA reads as TGTGCCAGCAGTTACTCACCAGGCAATGAGCAGTTCTTC. Its translation is CASSYSPGNEQFF.

The V and J genes are TRBV11-2 and TRBJ2-1; D gene ambiguous. CDR3 length equals 15 residues. Trimming stripped 1 base from V and 3 bases from J, with 10 bases between. Per the germline V gene, CDR1 is SGHAT and CDR2 is FQNNGV. The CDR3 region is CASSLAPRGYNEQFF. The CDR3 DNA follows: TGTGCCAGCAGCTTAGCCCCCCGTGGCTACAATGAGCAGTTCTTC.

J is TRBJ1-1 and V is TRBV28; D remains ambiguous. Germline-derived CDR1 and CDR2 are MDHEN and SYDVKM. V dropped 6 bases and J dropped 1 base, with 9 bases sitting between them. The CDR3 runs 13 residues. CDR3 nucleotides: TGTGCCAGCAGCAAATCTCAGAACACTGAAGCTTTCTTT. This gives the protein CASSKSQNTEAFF.